A selection of T cell receptor beta chains follows, all from one sample in a study of T-cell reconstitution after alpha-beta-depleted transplantation in children. MiXCR was run by TCRdb on the PCR reads, yielding one entry per CDR3 protein. Seen here are 200,000 to 250,000 distinct CDR3 sequences, about 25% observed once, and the top ten hold about 2.6%. The source was PBMCs, collected before TCRalphabeta/CD19-depleted stem cell transplant. Receptors originate from a girl aged 2 to 10 with Fanconi anemia, due to receive a stem cell transplant. Both conserved end residues are part of each CDR3. D genes are given only for firm matches. Size values are once, few and many counts, or a class for expanded clones, and some rows have none.

V,D,J,size,CDR3,DNA
TRBV25-1,.,TRBJ2-7,.,CASSESTYEQYF,TGTGCCAGCAGTGAATCAACCTACGAGCAGTACTTC
TRBV12-3/TRBV12-4,TRBD1,TRBJ2-7,many,CASSWTGGPYEQYF,TGTGCCAGCAGTTGGACAGGGGGCCCCTACGAGCAGTACTTC
TRBV29-1,.,TRBJ2-5,few,CSVERGFQETQYF,TGCAGCGTTGAACGCGGGTTCCAAGAGACCCAGTACTTC
TRBV21-1,.,TRBJ2-1,many,CASQGAFDEQFF,TGTGCCAGCCAGGGGGCTTTCGATGAGCAGTTCTTC
TRBV6-2/TRBV6-3,.,TRBJ2-1,.,CASSYSTVVGRNEQFF,TGTGCCAGCAGTTACTCGACAGTGGTGGGTCGCAATGAGCAGTTCTTC
TRBV20-1,TRBD2,TRBJ2-1,many,CSADRTSAVHEQFF,TGCAGTGCGGACCGGACTAGCGCGGTCCATGAGCAGTTCTTC
TRBV29-1,.,TRBJ2-7,.,CSVLRAYEQYF,TGCAGCGTTTTAAGGGCCTACGAGCAGTACTTC
TRBV5-5,.,TRBJ1-5,few,CASSPQGPRSNQPQHF,TGTGCCAGCAGCCCCCAGGGCCCGCGGAGCAATCAGCCCCAGCATTTT
TRBV20-1,TRBD2,TRBJ2-1,many,CSARDWASGGAYNEQFF,TGCAGTGCTAGAGATTGGGCTAGCGGGGGGGCCTACAATGAGCAGTTCTTC
TRBV20-1,.,TRBJ2-1,many,CSARKLGPPYNEQFF,TGCAGTGCTCGCAAGTTGGGACCACCCTACAATGAGCAGTTCTTC
TRBV29-1,TRBD2,TRBJ2-7,many,CSVDLGTSGAYEQYF,TGCAGCGTTGACTTGGGGACTAGCGGGGCCTACGAGCAGTACTTC
TRBV6-1,TRBD1,TRBJ1-1,.,CASSQGTGLFEAFF,TGTGCCAGCAGTCAAGGGACAGGGTTATTTGAAGCTTTCTTT
TRBV20-1,TRBD1,TRBJ2-7,many,CSASDREFSYEQYF,TGCAGTGCTAGTGACAGGGAATTTTCCTACGAGCAGTACTTC
TRBV6-2/TRBV6-3,TRBD2,TRBJ2-3,.,CASSYEREGTDTQYF,TGTGCCAGCAGTTACGAGCGGGAGGGCACAGATACGCAGTATTTT
TRBV20-1,TRBD1,TRBJ1-2,few,CSARGDSRDGYTF,TGCAGTGCTAGAGGGGACAGTCGGGATGGCTACACCTTC
TRBV7-2,.,TRBJ2-1,many,CASSLEWAGKQFF,TGTGCCAGCAGCTTAGAATGGGCGGGGAAGCAGTTCTTC
TRBV29-1,TRBD1,TRBJ2-4,many,CSVTGDSNIQYF,TGCAGCGTGACAGGGGATTCGAACATTCAGTACTTC
TRBV25-1,TRBD1,TRBJ1-2,.,CASSGPGQGSGYTF,TGTGCCAGCAGTGGACCGGGACAGGGGTCTGGCTACACCTTC
TRBV18,TRBD2,TRBJ2-1,few,CASSTRSGGRNEQFF,TGTGCCAGCTCCACTAGGAGCGGGGGCCGCAATGAGCAGTTCTTC
TRBV3-1,.,TRBJ2-7,few,CATCQGPGKNYEQYF,TGTGCCACCTGCCAAGGTCCCGGGAAAAACTACGAGCAGTACTTC
TRBV20-1,TRBD2,TRBJ2-3,.,CSARVERGLGTDTQYF,TGCAGTGCTAGAGTGGAAAGGGGACTAGGAACCGATACGCAGTATTTT
TRBV11-2,.,TRBJ2-7,many,CASSLDGNSYEQYF,TGTGCCAGCAGCTTGGATGGGAACTCCTACGAGCAGTACTTC
TRBV13,TRBD2,TRBJ2-5,few,CASSLGLEVETQYF,TGTGCCAGCAGCCTGGGACTAGAGGTTGAGACCCAGTACTTC
TRBV28,.,TRBJ2-7,.,CASSPFSYEQYF,TGTGCCAGCAGCCCATTCTCCTACGAGCAGTACTTC
TRBV7-9,.,TRBJ1-2,few,CASSQPGADYGYTF,TGTGCCAGCAGCCAGCCTGGGGCAGACTATGGCTACACCTTC
TRBV4-1,TRBD2,TRBJ2-3,.,CASSQEVAGQYF,TGCGCCAGCAGCCAAGAGGTAGCGGGGCAGTATTTT
TRBV30,.,TRBJ2-3,.,CAWSPYRYTQYF,TGTGCCTGGAGTCCATACAGGTATACGCAGTATTTT
TRBV20-1,.,TRBJ2-4,few,CSAPSGEENIQYF,TGCAGTGCCCCCTCAGGGGAGGAAAACATTCAGTACTTC
TRBV5-1,TRBD2,TRBJ2-3,few,CASSLEVGGSADTQYF,TGCGCCAGCAGCTTGGAGGTGGGGGGGTCTGCAGATACGCAGTATTTT
TRBV6-1,TRBD2,TRBJ2-3,many,CASSVGLSGRGTDTQYF,TGTGCCAGCAGTGTCGGGTTGAGCGGGAGGGGGACAGATACGCAGTATTTT
TRBV20-1,.,TRBJ2-1,.,CSASGSSALNEQFF,TGCAGTGCTAGCGGGAGCTCCGCCTTAAATGAGCAGTTCTTC
TRBV2,.,TRBJ2-7,few,CASRETGTIKTDEQYF,TGTGCCAGCAGGGAAACCGGGACAATTAAAACAGACGAGCAGTACTTC
TRBV12-3/TRBV12-4,.,TRBJ2-7,many,CASSFAPNSYEQYF,TGTGCCAGCAGTTTCGCTCCAAACTCCTACGAGCAGTACTTC